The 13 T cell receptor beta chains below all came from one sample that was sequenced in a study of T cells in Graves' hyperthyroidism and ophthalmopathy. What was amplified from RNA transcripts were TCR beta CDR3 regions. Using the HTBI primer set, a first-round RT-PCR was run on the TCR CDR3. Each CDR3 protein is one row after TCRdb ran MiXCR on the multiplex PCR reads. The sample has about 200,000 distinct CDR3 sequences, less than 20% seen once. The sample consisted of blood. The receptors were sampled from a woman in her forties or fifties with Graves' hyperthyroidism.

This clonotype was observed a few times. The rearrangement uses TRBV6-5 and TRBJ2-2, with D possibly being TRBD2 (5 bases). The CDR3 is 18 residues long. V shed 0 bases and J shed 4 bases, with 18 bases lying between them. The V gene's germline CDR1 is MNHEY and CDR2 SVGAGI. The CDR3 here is CASSYSPFGLKTTGELFF. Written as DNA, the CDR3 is TGTGCCAGCAGTTACTCGCCCTTCGGACTCAAAACCACCGGGGAGCTGTTTTTT.

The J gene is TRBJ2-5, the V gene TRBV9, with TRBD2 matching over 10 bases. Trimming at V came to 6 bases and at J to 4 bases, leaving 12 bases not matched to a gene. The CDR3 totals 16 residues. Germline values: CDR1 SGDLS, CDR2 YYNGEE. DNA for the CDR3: TGTGCCAGCACCCTGGGGAGCGGGAGGGCCCCAGAGACCCAGTACTTC. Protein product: CASTLGSGRAPETQYF.

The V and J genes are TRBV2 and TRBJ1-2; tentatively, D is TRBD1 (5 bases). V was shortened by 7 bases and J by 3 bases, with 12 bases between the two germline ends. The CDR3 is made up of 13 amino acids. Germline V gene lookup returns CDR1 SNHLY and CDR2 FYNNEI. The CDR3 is CASIQDTDYGYTF. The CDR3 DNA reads TGTGCCAGCATTCAGGACACCGACTATGGCTACACCTTC.

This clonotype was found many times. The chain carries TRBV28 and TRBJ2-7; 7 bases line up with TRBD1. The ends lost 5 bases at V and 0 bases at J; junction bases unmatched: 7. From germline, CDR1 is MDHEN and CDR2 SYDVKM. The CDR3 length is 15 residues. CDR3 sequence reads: CASSRGQLPSYEQYF. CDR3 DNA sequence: TGTGCCAGCAGTCGGGGACAGTTGCCCTCCTACGAGCAGTACTTC.

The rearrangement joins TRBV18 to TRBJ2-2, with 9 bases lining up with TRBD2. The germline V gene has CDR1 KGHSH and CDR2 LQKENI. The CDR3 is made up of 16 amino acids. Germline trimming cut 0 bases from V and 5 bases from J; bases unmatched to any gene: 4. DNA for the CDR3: TGTGCCAGCTCACCACCGCTAGCGGGGAGGACCGGGGAGCTGTTTTTT. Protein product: CASSPPLAGRTGELFF.

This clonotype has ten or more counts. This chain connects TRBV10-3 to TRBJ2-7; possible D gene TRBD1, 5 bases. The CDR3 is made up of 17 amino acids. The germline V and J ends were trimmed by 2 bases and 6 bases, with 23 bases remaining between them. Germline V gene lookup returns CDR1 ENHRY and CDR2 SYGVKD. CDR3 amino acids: CAISEAWVGRAVGEQYF. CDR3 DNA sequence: TGTGCCATCAGTGAGGCCTGGGTAGGCAGGGCGGTTGGCGAGCAGTACTTC.

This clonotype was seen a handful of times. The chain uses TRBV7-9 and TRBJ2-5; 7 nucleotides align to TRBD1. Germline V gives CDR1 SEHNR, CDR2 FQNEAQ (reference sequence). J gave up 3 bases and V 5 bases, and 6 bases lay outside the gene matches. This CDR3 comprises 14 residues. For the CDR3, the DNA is TGTGCCAGCAGCCTTGGGACAGTTAAAGAGACCCAGTACTTC. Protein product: CASSLGTVKETQYF.

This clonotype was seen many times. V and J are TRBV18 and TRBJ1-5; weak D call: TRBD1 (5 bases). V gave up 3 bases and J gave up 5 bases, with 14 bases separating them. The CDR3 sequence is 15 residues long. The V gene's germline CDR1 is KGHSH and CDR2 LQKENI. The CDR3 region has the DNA TGTGCCAGCTCACCGGGAGGGGCGAACGATCAGCCCCAGCATTTT. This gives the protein CASSPGGANDQPQHF.

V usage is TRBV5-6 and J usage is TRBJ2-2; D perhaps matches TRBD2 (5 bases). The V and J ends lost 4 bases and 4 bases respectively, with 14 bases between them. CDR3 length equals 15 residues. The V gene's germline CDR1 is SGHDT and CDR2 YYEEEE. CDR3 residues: CASSKDPGGTGELFF. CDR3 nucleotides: TGTGCCAGCAGCAAGGACCCAGGAGGCACCGGGGAGCTGTTTTTT. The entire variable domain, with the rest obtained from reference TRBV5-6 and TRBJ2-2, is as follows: DAGVTQSPTHLIKTRGQQVTLRCSPKSGHDTVSWYQQALGQGPQFIFQYYEEEERQRGNFPDRFSGHQFPNYSSELNVNALLLGDSALYLCASSKDPGGTGELFFGEGSRLTVL.

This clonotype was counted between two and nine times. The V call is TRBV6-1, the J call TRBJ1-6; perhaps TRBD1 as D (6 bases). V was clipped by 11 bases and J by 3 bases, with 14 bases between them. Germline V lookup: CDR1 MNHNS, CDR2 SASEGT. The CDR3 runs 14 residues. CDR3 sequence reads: CAAEGVHYNSPLHF. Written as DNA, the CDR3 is TGTGCCGCCGAGGGGGTACACTATAATTCACCCCTCCACTTT.

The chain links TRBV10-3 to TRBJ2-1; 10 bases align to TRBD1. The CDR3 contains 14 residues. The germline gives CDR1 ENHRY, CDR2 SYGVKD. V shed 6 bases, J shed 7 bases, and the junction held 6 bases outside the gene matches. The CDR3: CAISPGQGLNEQFF. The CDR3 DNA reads TGTGCCATCAGCCCGGGACAGGGGCTTAATGAGCAGTTCTTC.

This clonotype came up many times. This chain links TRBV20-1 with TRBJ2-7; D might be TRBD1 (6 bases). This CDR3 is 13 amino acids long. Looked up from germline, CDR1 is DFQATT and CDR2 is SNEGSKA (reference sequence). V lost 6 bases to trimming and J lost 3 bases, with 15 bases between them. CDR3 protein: CSAVRPGVYEQYF. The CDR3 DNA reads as TGCAGTGCCGTCCGGCCAGGGGTCTACGAGCAGTACTTC.

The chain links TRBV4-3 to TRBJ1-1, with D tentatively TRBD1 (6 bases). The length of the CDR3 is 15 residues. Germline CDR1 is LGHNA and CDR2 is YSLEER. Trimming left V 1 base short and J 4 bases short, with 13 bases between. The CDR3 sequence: CASSQVRQVFTEAFF. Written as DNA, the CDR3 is TGCGCCAGCAGCCAAGTGAGACAGGTATTCACTGAAGCTTTCTTT.